This is a list of T cell receptor beta chains from one sample in a study of molecular identifiers for immune sequencing clone quantification. One entry per CDR3 protein results from TCRdb running MiXCR on the PCR reads. The table has about 630,000 distinct CDR3 sequences, approximately 24% seen once. Material for sequencing was naive CD8+ T cells from blood, with Jurkat cell RNA spiked in. Source of these receptors: a human donor in good health. Some libraries in this study had Jurkat cell RNA spiked in. The CDR3 runs from the conserved cysteine through the conserved F or W. Fields, in order: clone size, J gene, D gene, V gene, CDR3 DNA, CDR3 protein. The D gene is left open where the match is weak. Clone size appears in some rows only: once, few, many, or a class for an expanded clone.

>.|TRBJ2-1|.|TRBV29-1
TGCAGCGTTGAAGATCTTCAAGGAAACAATGAGCAGTTCTTC
CSVEDLQGNNEQFF
>many|TRBJ1-1|.|TRBV29-1
TGCAGCTCCAATGGCGGGACAAGGTTGAGACTCACTGAAGCTTTCTTT
CSSNGGTRLRLTEAFF
>.|TRBJ2-7|TRBD1|TRBV19
TGTGCCAGTAGTAACGGGACAGGCGCCTACGAGCAGTACTTC
CASSNGTGAYEQYF
>many|TRBJ2-7|TRBD1|TRBV7-9
TGTGCCAGCCGGGACAGCACCTACGAGCAGTACTTC
CASRDSTYEQYF
>.|TRBJ2-2|.|TRBV7-3
TGTGCCAGCAGCCCGGACAGCACCGGGGGGCTGTTTTTT
CASSPDSTGGLFF
>many|TRBJ2-3|TRBD2|TRBV2
TGTGCCAGGAGTCGACTAGCGGGGGGGCCCACAGATACGCAGTATTTT
CARSRLAGGPTDTQYF
>few|TRBJ2-1|TRBD2|TRBV7-9
TGTGCCAGCAGCTTACTTTTGGGACTAGCGGGACACAATGAGCAGTTCTTC
CASSLLLGLAGHNEQFF
>.|TRBJ2-1|TRBD2|TRBV29-1
TGCAGCGTTCTGGAGCGGGGGTTTAAGTTCTTC
CSVLERGFKFF
>many|TRBJ2-1|TRBD2|TRBV27
TGTGCCAGCAGTCACCAACTAGCGTTAACCTACAATGAGCAGTTCTTC
CASSHQLALTYNEQFF
>many|TRBJ2-3|TRBD1|TRBV28
TGTGCCAGCAGTTCCCGGACAGGGCAGTACACAGATACGCAGTATTTT
CASSSRTGQYTDTQYF
>many|TRBJ2-2|.|TRBV29-1
TGCAGCGTTGCGGGATCGGGAACCGGGGAGCTGTTTTTT
CSVAGSGTGELFF
>.|TRBJ2-7|.|TRBV27
TGTCCCAGCAGCCTGAATCGCGGTGCCTACGAGCAGTACTTC
CPSSLNRGAYEQYF
>.|TRBJ2-7|TRBD1|TRBV30
TGTGCCCGGAGTGGTTTCGGGACAGGGGGCTACGAGCAGTACTTC
CARSGFGTGGYEQYF
>.|TRBJ2-7|TRBD2|TRBV20-1
TGCAGTGCTAGAGATCCAAGCGGGACCTACGAGCAGCACTTC
CSARDPSGTYEQHF
>many|TRBJ2-7|.|TRBV5-1
TGCGCCAGCAGACGGATGTGGGGCTCCTACGAGCAGTACTTC
CASRRMWGSYEQYF
>few|TRBJ1-2|.|TRBV27
TGTGCCAGCAGCTCCGGGACGGGGTTAAGCTATGGCTACACCTTC
CASSSGTGLSYGYTF
>.|TRBJ1-1|.|TRBV20-1
TGCAGTGCTAGAGAATTAGGGGGGGAAGACACTGAAGCTTTCTTT
CSARELGGEDTEAFF
>many|TRBJ2-1|.|TRBV29-1
TGCAGCGTTGAACCGGGACTGCTCAACTTCTTC
CSVEPGLLNFF
>many|TRBJ1-5|.|TRBV6-1
TGTGCCAGCAGTGACTCCAGGGGATTCAATCAGCCCCAGCATTTT
CASSDSRGFNQPQHF
>few|TRBJ2-5|.|TRBV24-1
TGTGCCACCAGTCTAGGCGAATTCGGGCTTAACGAAGAGACCCAGTACTTC
CATSLGEFGLNEETQYF
>.|TRBJ1-2|.|TRBV9
TGTGCCAGCAGCGTAGGAAACTATGGCTACACCTTC
CASSVGNYGYTF
>many|TRBJ2-7|.|TRBV4-3
TGCGCCAGCAGCCCTGGGACCCCCAGGACCTACGAGCAGTACTTC
CASSPGTPRTYEQYF
>many|TRBJ1-1|.|TRBV20-1
TGCAGTGCTAGAGATGTGGACACTGGGAACACTGAAGCTTTCTTT
CSARDVDTGNTEAFF
>.|TRBJ1-6|TRBD1|TRBV19
TGTGCCAGTAGCCGACAGGGGGCGAATTCACCCCTCCACTTT
CASSRQGANSPLHF
>.|TRBJ2-7|.|TRBV4-3
TGCGCCAGCGGCCAAGATTTAGTAGGGCAGGGTCAGGACGAGCAGTACTTC
CASGQDLVGQGQDEQYF
>many|TRBJ1-1|TRBD1|TRBV24-1
TGTGCCACCAGAGGAGGACAGGGGACTGAAGCTTTCTTT
CATRGGQGTEAFF
>.|TRBJ2-3|TRBD1|TRBV5-4
TGTGCCAGCAGCTTGGAACGACAGGGGGTGAGCATAGATACGCAGTATTTT
CASSLERQGVSIDTQYF
>few|TRBJ1-6|.|TRBV28
TGTGCCAGCAGCCATCTATCGGTCCGAAATTCACCCCTCCACTTT
CASSHLSVRNSPLHF
>many|TRBJ2-5|.|TRBV12-3/TRBV12-4
TGTGCCAGCAGTTTTGTTAGTTGGAAAGAGACCCAGTACTTC
CASSFVSWKETQYF
>.|TRBJ1-5|TRBD1|TRBV6-2/TRBV6-3
TGTGCCAGCAGAACAGGACAGGGAGGGGCTCAGCCCCAGCATTTT
CASRTGQGGAQPQHF
>few|TRBJ2-5|TRBD2|TRBV3-1
TGTGCCAGCAGCCAAGTCGGACTAGCGGCTTGGGGGGAGACCCAGTACTTC
CASSQVGLAAWGETQYF
>many|TRBJ2-3|.|TRBV7-2
TGTGCCAGCAGCGAGATGCGCACAGATACGCAGTATTTT
CASSEMRTDTQYF
>few|TRBJ2-3|.|TRBV9
TGTGCCAGCAGCGTAGAGGCGGCGTCTAGCACAGATACGCAGTATTTT
CASSVEAASSTDTQYF
>.|TRBJ2-1|.|TRBV20-1
TGCAGTGCTAGAGACCACGGACTGTACTCCTACAATGAGCAGTTCTTC
CSARDHGLYSYNEQFF